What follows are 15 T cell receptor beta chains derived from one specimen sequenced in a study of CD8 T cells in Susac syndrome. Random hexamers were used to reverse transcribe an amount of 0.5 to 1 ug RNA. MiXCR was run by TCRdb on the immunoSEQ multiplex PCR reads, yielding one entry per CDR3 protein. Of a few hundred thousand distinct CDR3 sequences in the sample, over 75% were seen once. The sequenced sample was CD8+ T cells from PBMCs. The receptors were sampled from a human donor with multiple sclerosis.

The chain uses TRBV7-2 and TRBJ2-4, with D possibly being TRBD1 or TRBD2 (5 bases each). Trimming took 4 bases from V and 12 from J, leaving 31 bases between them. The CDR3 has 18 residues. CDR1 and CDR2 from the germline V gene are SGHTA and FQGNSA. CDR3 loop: CASSSDEGVLLAKKDQYF. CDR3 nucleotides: TGTGCCAGCAGCTCAGACGAAGGGGTACTTCTAGCCAAAAAGGATCAGTACTTC.

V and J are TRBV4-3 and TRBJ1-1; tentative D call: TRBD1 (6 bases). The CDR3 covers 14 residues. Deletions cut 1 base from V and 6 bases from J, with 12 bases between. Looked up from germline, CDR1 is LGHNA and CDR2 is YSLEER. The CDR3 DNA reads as TGCGCCAGCAGCCAAGGTCCAGGGGAATCTGAAGCTTTCTTT. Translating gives CASSQGPGESEAFF.

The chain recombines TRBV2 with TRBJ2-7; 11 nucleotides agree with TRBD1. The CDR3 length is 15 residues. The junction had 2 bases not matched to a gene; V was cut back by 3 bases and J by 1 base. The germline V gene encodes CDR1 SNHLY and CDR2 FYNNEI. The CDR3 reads CASSEGQGGSYEQYF. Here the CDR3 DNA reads TGTGCCAGCAGTGAGGGACAGGGGGGGTCCTACGAGCAGTACTTC.

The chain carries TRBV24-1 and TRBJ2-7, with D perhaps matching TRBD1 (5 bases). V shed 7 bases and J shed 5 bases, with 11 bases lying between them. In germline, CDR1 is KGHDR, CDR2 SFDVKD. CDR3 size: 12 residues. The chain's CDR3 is CATRGVGHEQYF. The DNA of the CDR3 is TGTGCCACCAGAGGGGTAGGTCACGAGCAGTACTTC.

The CDR3 is CASSITGAGATEAFF. CDR3 coding DNA: TGTGCCAGTAGTATTACAGGGGCGGGCGCCACTGAAGCTTTCTTT. The genes are TRBV19 and TRBJ1-1, with 7 positions matching TRBD1. Germline V gene lookup returns CDR1 LNHDA and CDR2 SQIVND (reference sequence). The length of the CDR3 is 15 residues. V dropped 3 bases and J dropped 4; count of bases not matched to a gene: 8. The full variable domain, completed using reference TRBV19 and TRBJ1-1, is DGGITQSPKYLFRKEGQNVTLSCEQNLNHDAMYWYRQDPGQGLRLIYYSQIVNDFQKGDIAEGYSVSREKKESFPLTVTSAQKNPTAFYLCASSITGAGATEAFFGQGTRLTVV.

As DNA, the CDR3 is TGTGCCAGCAGTTTACAACAGGGGATCGGAAACACCATATATTTT. It encodes CASSLQQGIGNTIYF. This chain links TRBV12-3 or TRBV12-4 with TRBJ1-3; 7 bases align to TRBD1. Trimming at V came to 2 bases and at J to 4 bases, leaving 5 bases not matched to a gene. This CDR3 spans 15 amino acids.

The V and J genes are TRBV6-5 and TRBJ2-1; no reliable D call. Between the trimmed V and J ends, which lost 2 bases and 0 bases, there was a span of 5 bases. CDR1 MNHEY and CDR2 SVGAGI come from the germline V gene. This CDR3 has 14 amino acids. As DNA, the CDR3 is TGTGCCAGCAGTTACGTAAGCTCCTACAATGAGCAGTTCTTC. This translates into CASSYVSSYNEQFF.

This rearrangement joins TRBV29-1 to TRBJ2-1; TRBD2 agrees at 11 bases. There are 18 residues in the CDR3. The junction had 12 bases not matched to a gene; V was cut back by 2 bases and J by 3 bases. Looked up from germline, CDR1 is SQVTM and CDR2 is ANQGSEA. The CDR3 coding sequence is TGCAGCGTTGAACCCCTGGGTAGCGGGAGGGCCGACTACAATGAGCAGTTCTTC. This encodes CSVEPLGSGRADYNEQFF.

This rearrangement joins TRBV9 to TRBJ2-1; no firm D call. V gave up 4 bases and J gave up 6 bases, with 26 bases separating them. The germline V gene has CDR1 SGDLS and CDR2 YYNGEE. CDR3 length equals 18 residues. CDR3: CASSQLFFVGIAGNEQFF. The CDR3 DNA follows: TGTGCCAGCAGCCAACTTTTTTTTGTGGGAATCGCCGGCAATGAGCAGTTCTTC.

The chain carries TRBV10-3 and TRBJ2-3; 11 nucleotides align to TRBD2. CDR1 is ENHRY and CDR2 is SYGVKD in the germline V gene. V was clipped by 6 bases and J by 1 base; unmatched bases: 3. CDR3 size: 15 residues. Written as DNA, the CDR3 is TGTGCCATCAGGACGACTAGCGGGGGCACAGATACGCAGTATTTT. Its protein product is CAIRTTSGGTDTQYF.

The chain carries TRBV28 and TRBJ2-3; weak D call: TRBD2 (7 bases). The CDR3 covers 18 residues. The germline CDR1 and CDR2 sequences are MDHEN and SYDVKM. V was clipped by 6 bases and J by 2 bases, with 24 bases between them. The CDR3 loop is CASSPVGYWGGLTDTQYF. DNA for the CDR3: TGTGCCAGCAGCCCCGTGGGATACTGGGGGGGGCTCACAGATACGCAGTATTTT.

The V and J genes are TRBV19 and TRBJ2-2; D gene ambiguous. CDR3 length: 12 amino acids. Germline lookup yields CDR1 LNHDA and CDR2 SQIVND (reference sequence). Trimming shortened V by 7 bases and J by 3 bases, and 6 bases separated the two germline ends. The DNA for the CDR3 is TGTGCCAGTATACGGGACACCGGGGAGCTGTTTTTT. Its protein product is CASIRDTGELFF.

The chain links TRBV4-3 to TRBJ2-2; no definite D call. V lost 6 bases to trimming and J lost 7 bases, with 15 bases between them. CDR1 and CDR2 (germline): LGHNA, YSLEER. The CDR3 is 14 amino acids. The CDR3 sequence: CASSPAARIGELFF. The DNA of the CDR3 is TGCGCCAGCAGTCCTGCGGCCCGGATCGGGGAGCTGTTTTTT.

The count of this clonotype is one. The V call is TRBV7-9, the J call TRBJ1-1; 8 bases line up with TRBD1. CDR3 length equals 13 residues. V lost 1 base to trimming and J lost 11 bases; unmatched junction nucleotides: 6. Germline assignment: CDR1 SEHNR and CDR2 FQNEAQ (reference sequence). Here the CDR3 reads CASSLGTGLGAFF. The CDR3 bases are TGTGCCAGCAGCTTAGGGACAGGGCTTGGGGCTTTCTTT. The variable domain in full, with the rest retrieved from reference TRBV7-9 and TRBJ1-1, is DTGVSQNPRHKITKRGQNVTFRCDPISEHNRLYWYRQTLGQGPEFLTYFQNEAQLEKSRLLSDRFSAERPKGSFSTLEIQRTEQGDSAMYLCASSLGTGLGAFFGQGTRLTVV.

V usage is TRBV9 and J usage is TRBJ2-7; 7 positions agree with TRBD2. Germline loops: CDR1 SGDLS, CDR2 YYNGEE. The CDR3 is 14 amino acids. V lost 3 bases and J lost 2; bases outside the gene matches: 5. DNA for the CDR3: TGTGCCAGCAGCGCCTCGGGGGGAGCCTACGAGCAGTACTTC. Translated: CASSASGGAYEQYF.